Listed here are 2 T cell receptor beta chains from one sample, sequenced in a study of beta chain features in type 1 diabetes. Findings and limits, study-wide: Researchers report that Type 1 diabetes patients had moderately but significantly shorter TCRB CDR3s across all four CD4+ subsets.

The antigens these receptors bind are not known. The study reverse transcribed the entire isolated RNA, so it sequenced expressed TCRB transcripts. Assay: immunoSEQ multiplex PCR; the TCRdb copy retains only in-frame clones and omits some. Among a few hundred thousand clones listed, 10% to 15% were seen once. The sequenced sample consisted of naive CD4+ T cells from blood. The receptors stem from a woman aged 18-35 years with type 1 diabetes.

This clone was observed a few times. The chain combines TRBV28 with TRBJ1-5; 7 nucleotides align to TRBD1. V dropped 6 bases and J dropped 3; count of bases not matched to a gene: 5. The germline CDR1 and CDR2 sequences are MDHEN and SYDVKM. This CDR3 has 14 amino acids. The CDR3, as DNA: TGTGCCAGCAGACCGGGACAGCACAATCAGCCCCAGCATTTT. Encoded protein: CASRPGQHNQPQHF.

This clone came up a few times. The chain couples TRBV30 to TRBJ1-2; possibly TRBD1 for D (6 bases). V dropped 2 bases and J dropped 3 bases, with 10 bases sitting between them. CDR1 is GTSNPN and CDR2 is SVGIG in the germline V gene (reference sequence). This CDR3 region has 13 residues. CDR3 sequence: CAWSLGGDYGYTF. The CDR3 DNA sequence: TGTGCCTGGAGTCTAGGGGGTGACTATGGCTACACCTTC.